These T cell receptor beta chains were read from a single sample in a study of T cell repertoires in cytomegalovirus infection. TCRdb re-called the reads through MiXCR, storing one row per CDR3 protein. The data show around 300,000 distinct CDR3 sequences, with around 9.5% seen just once and about 3.9% held by the top ten. Sequenced material: PBMCs. Receptors originate from a human donor in good health (CMV status not recorded). Some clones in this sample may be carry-over from other donors' samples. CDR3s include the opening cysteine and the closing phenylalanine or tryptophan. Fields, in order: clone size, J gene, V gene, D gene, CDR3 DNA, CDR3 protein. The D gene is left open where the match is weak. Part of the rows lack a size; the others show once, few, many or a class for expanded clones.

abundance: .
j_gene: TRBJ2-7
v_gene: TRBV4-1
d_gene: TRBD1
CDR3nt: TGCGCCAGCAGCCAAGAAGGCAGGGGGAGCTACGAGCAGTACTTC
CDR3aa: CASSQEGRGSYEQYF

abundance: .
j_gene: TRBJ2-2
v_gene: TRBV5-4
d_gene: .
CDR3nt: TGTGCCAGCAGCTTGAGGGGCCCCCCCGGGGAGCTGTTTTTT
CDR3aa: CASSLRGPPGELFF

abundance: .
j_gene: TRBJ1-5
v_gene: TRBV19
d_gene: .
CDR3nt: TGTGCCAGTATGGGGGGGGGCTATAGCAATCAGCCCCAGCATTTT
CDR3aa: CASMGGGYSNQPQHF

abundance: many
j_gene: TRBJ1-1
v_gene: TRBV4-3
d_gene: .
CDR3nt: TGCGCCAGCAGCCAAGGGCGCGCTATGAACACTGAAGCTTTCTTT
CDR3aa: CASSQGRAMNTEAFF

abundance: .
j_gene: TRBJ1-5
v_gene: TRBV6-2/TRBV6-3
d_gene: .
CDR3nt: TGTGCCAGCACCCTCAGGTGGGACTCGAGCAATCAGCCCCAGCATTTT
CDR3aa: CASTLRWDSSNQPQHF

abundance: .
j_gene: TRBJ2-3
v_gene: TRBV4-2
d_gene: .
CDR3nt: TGTGCCAGCAGCCAAGTTAGTCCGGAAGGGGATACGCAGTATTTT
CDR3aa: CASSQVSPEGDTQYF

abundance: many
j_gene: TRBJ1-1
v_gene: TRBV7-6
d_gene: TRBD1
CDR3nt: TGTGCCAGCAGCGCCAGGACAGGATCTGGTCTCACTGAAGCTTTCTTT
CDR3aa: CASSARTGSGLTEAFF

abundance: .
j_gene: TRBJ2-7
v_gene: TRBV19
d_gene: TRBD2
CDR3nt: TGTGCCAGTAGACCGAGCGGGGTTAGCTCCTACGAGCAGTACTTC
CDR3aa: CASRPSGVSSYEQYF

abundance: .
j_gene: TRBJ2-7
v_gene: TRBV4-3
d_gene: TRBD2
CDR3nt: TGCGCCAGCAGCCAAGGGCGGGGGACCTACGAGCAGTACTTC
CDR3aa: CASSQGRGTYEQYF

abundance: .
j_gene: TRBJ1-1
v_gene: TRBV6-6
d_gene: TRBD1
CDR3nt: TGTGACAGCAAGGGACAGGGGGCTGTGAACACTGAAGCTTTCTTT
CDR3aa: CDSKGQGAVNTEAFF

abundance: few
j_gene: TRBJ2-7
v_gene: TRBV4-1
d_gene: .
CDR3nt: TGCGCCAGCAGCCCCCGAGGGGACCCCCACGAGCAGTACTTC
CDR3aa: CASSPRGDPHEQYF

abundance: few
j_gene: TRBJ2-7
v_gene: TRBV4-1
d_gene: .
CDR3nt: TGCGCCAGCAGGGCGCTACACGGAGCTGGCTCCTACGAGCAGTACTTC
CDR3aa: CASRALHGAGSYEQYF

abundance: many
j_gene: TRBJ2-7
v_gene: TRBV7-9
d_gene: TRBD1
CDR3nt: TGTGCCAGCAGCTTAACTCGGGACAGAATATACGAGCAGTACTTC
CDR3aa: CASSLTRDRIYEQYF

abundance: many
j_gene: TRBJ1-6
v_gene: TRBV7-2
d_gene: TRBD1
CDR3nt: TGTGCCAGCAGCCAGCGACTGACAGGGAATGATTCACCCCTCCACTTT
CDR3aa: CASSQRLTGNDSPLHF

abundance: .
j_gene: TRBJ2-3
v_gene: TRBV28
d_gene: .
CDR3nt: TGTGCCAGCAACCCTCCGGGACTCCTGCAGGAGACGCAGTATTTT
CDR3aa: CASNPPGLLQETQYF

abundance: many
j_gene: TRBJ2-1
v_gene: TRBV7-9
d_gene: .
CDR3nt: TGTGCCAGCAGCCCAACAGGGAGGTTTTTCGATGAGCAGTTCTTC
CDR3aa: CASSPTGRFFDEQFF

abundance: few
j_gene: TRBJ2-7
v_gene: TRBV12-3/TRBV12-4
d_gene: TRBD1
CDR3nt: TGTGCCACCCTGAGACAGGGGGAACACGAGCAGTACTTC
CDR3aa: CATLRQGEHEQYF

abundance: many
j_gene: TRBJ1-1
v_gene: TRBV20-1
d_gene: .
CDR3nt: TGCAGTGCCCTCAGGCTGACGAACACTGAAGCTTTCTTT
CDR3aa: CSALRLTNTEAFF

abundance: .
j_gene: TRBJ2-3
v_gene: TRBV14
d_gene: .
CDR3nt: TGTGCCAGCAGCCAAGTACGCGGGATAGGGACAGATACGCAGTATTTT
CDR3aa: CASSQVRGIGTDTQYF

abundance: many
j_gene: TRBJ2-7
v_gene: TRBV20-1
d_gene: .
CDR3nt: TGCAGTGCTAGTTTAGACGGCGAGCAGTACTTC
CDR3aa: CSASLDGEQYF

abundance: few
j_gene: TRBJ2-2
v_gene: TRBV29-1
d_gene: .
CDR3nt: TGCAGCGTCGAGAACACCGGGGAGCTGTTTTTT
CDR3aa: CSVENTGELFF

abundance: .
j_gene: TRBJ2-5
v_gene: TRBV5-1
d_gene: .
CDR3nt: TGCGCCAGCAGCGAACCCTCTAAAGAGACCCAGTACTTC
CDR3aa: CASSEPSKETQYF

abundance: .
j_gene: TRBJ2-1
v_gene: TRBV11-2
d_gene: TRBD2
CDR3nt: TGTGCCAGCAGCTCTAGCGGGGGGACCAATGAGCAGTTCTTC
CDR3aa: CASSSSGGTNEQFF

abundance: many
j_gene: TRBJ2-1
v_gene: TRBV7-2
d_gene: TRBD2
CDR3nt: TGTGCCAGCAGCCTCCCACGGGGGGGCCAGGTACCTAATGAGCAGTTCTTC
CDR3aa: CASSLPRGGQVPNEQFF

abundance: .
j_gene: TRBJ2-5
v_gene: TRBV20-1
d_gene: .
CDR3nt: TGCAGTGCTAGCGGGAGATCGCAAGGGACCCAGTACTTC
CDR3aa: CSASGRSQGTQYF

abundance: .
j_gene: TRBJ2-7
v_gene: TRBV28
d_gene: TRBD1
CDR3nt: TGTGCCAGCACTAGGGACAGAAACTACGAGCAGTACTTC
CDR3aa: CASTRDRNYEQYF

abundance: few
j_gene: TRBJ1-6
v_gene: TRBV15
d_gene: TRBD1
CDR3nt: TGTGCCACCAGCAGAGTTGGGACAGGGAATTCACCCCTCCACTTT
CDR3aa: CATSRVGTGNSPLHF

abundance: few
j_gene: TRBJ1-1
v_gene: TRBV6-1
d_gene: .
CDR3nt: TGTGCCAGCACTGGGGTAATAGGGACTGAAGCTTTCTTT
CDR3aa: CASTGVIGTEAFF

abundance: many
j_gene: TRBJ2-5
v_gene: TRBV7-2
d_gene: TRBD1
CDR3nt: TGTGCCAGCAGCCCCTGGACAGGGGTAGAGACCCAGTACTTC
CDR3aa: CASSPWTGVETQYF

abundance: .
j_gene: TRBJ1-4
v_gene: TRBV19
d_gene: .
CDR3nt: TGTGCCAGTAGTATCGATACAGGGAACATTGTGGAAAAACTGTTTTTT
CDR3aa: CASSIDTGNIVEKLFF

abundance: .
j_gene: TRBJ1-6
v_gene: TRBV11-2
d_gene: .
CDR3nt: TGTGCCAGCAGCCGACGGGGGGCCAGCTCCTATAATTCACCCCTCCACTTT
CDR3aa: CASSRRGASSYNSPLHF

abundance: .
j_gene: TRBJ1-1
v_gene: TRBV7-2
d_gene: .
CDR3nt: TGTGCCAGCAGCTTAGCGGGACAAAGATACACTGAAGCTTTCTTT
CDR3aa: CASSLAGQRYTEAFF

abundance: few
j_gene: TRBJ2-1
v_gene: TRBV28
d_gene: .
CDR3nt: TGTGCCAGCAGTCAACTACGACTCATAGGGGGGGAGCAGTTCTTC
CDR3aa: CASSQLRLIGGEQFF

abundance: .
j_gene: TRBJ2-3
v_gene: TRBV7-9
d_gene: TRBD2
CDR3nt: TGTGCCAGCAGCTTAGGGACTAGCGGGCCAGATACGCAGTATTTT
CDR3aa: CASSLGTSGPDTQYF

abundance: few
j_gene: TRBJ1-1
v_gene: TRBV7-2
d_gene: TRBD1
CDR3nt: TGTGCCAGCAGCCTTAAGGGACAGGTGAACACTGAAGCTTTCTTT
CDR3aa: CASSLKGQVNTEAFF

abundance: many
j_gene: TRBJ2-2
v_gene: TRBV7-6
d_gene: .
CDR3nt: TGTGCCAGCAGCTTAACCTCCGGGGGCGGGGAGCTGTTTTTT
CDR3aa: CASSLTSGGGELFF

abundance: few
j_gene: TRBJ2-3
v_gene: TRBV4-1
d_gene: .
CDR3nt: TGCGCCAGCAGCCTTGTATATCGGGCAAGCACAGATACGCAGTATTTT
CDR3aa: CASSLVYRASTDTQYF

abundance: many
j_gene: TRBJ2-3
v_gene: TRBV28
d_gene: TRBD2
CDR3nt: TGTGCCAGCAGTTTCCTAGCGGGAACTGATACGCAGTATTTT
CDR3aa: CASSFLAGTDTQYF

abundance: few
j_gene: TRBJ2-2
v_gene: TRBV28
d_gene: TRBD1
CDR3nt: TGTGCCAGCAGCCCCTCGGGACAGGGGCACACCGGGGAGCTGTTTTTT
CDR3aa: CASSPSGQGHTGELFF

abundance: many
j_gene: TRBJ1-1
v_gene: TRBV7-2
d_gene: .
CDR3nt: TGTGCCAGCAGCTTAGGGTTGATGGGTGAAGCTTTCTTT
CDR3aa: CASSLGLMGEAFF

abundance: many
j_gene: TRBJ2-5
v_gene: TRBV7-2
d_gene: TRBD1
CDR3nt: TGTGCCAGCAGCCTGGGACAGGGATGGGAGGAGACCCAGTACTTC
CDR3aa: CASSLGQGWEETQYF

abundance: .
j_gene: TRBJ1-3
v_gene: TRBV20-1
d_gene: .
CDR3nt: TGCAGTGCTAGAGATCTTCAGGGACTTGGAAACACCATATATTTT
CDR3aa: CSARDLQGLGNTIYF

abundance: many
j_gene: TRBJ1-6
v_gene: TRBV7-3
d_gene: TRBD1
CDR3nt: TGTGCCAGCAGCGACACCGGGACAGTTAATTCACCCCTCCACTTT
CDR3aa: CASSDTGTVNSPLHF

abundance: few
j_gene: TRBJ1-5
v_gene: TRBV4-1
d_gene: .
CDR3nt: TGTGCCAGCAGCCCCATGGATGGGAGGGGAAGTAGCCAAAATCAGCCCCAGCATTTT
CDR3aa: CASSPMDGRGSSQNQPQHF

abundance: many
j_gene: TRBJ2-7
v_gene: TRBV7-6
d_gene: TRBD1
CDR3nt: TGTGCCAGCAGCTTAGAGCCAGGGGGCGGCTACGAGCAGTACTTC
CDR3aa: CASSLEPGGGYEQYF

abundance: few
j_gene: TRBJ2-2
v_gene: TRBV7-3
d_gene: TRBD1
CDR3nt: TGTGCCAGCAGCCACGGGGACAGGGTCGGGGAGCTGTTTTTT
CDR3aa: CASSHGDRVGELFF

abundance: many
j_gene: TRBJ2-1
v_gene: TRBV7-2
d_gene: .
CDR3nt: TGTGCCAGCAGCCCACACCGACGCCGGAGCTCCTACAATGAGCAGTTCTTC
CDR3aa: CASSPHRRRSSYNEQFF

abundance: .
j_gene: TRBJ1-2
v_gene: TRBV6-2/TRBV6-3
d_gene: .
CDR3nt: TGTGCCAGCAGTCAGAATCTATACGGCTACACCTTC
CDR3aa: CASSQNLYGYTF

abundance: many
j_gene: TRBJ1-4
v_gene: TRBV4-1
d_gene: .
CDR3nt: TGCGCCAGCAGCCAAGGAGTGGCCGAGAGAACTAATGAAAAACTGTTTTTT
CDR3aa: CASSQGVAERTNEKLFF

abundance: many
j_gene: TRBJ1-6
v_gene: TRBV7-9
d_gene: .
CDR3nt: TGTGCCAGCAGCTCTCACGACCTCCGGGGGGCTGCTTCACCCCTCCACTTT
CDR3aa: CASSSHDLRGAASPLHF

abundance: few
j_gene: TRBJ2-7
v_gene: TRBV7-3
d_gene: .
CDR3nt: TGTGCCAGCAGCCCCCAGGGGGGTAGAGAGAACGAGCAGTACTTC
CDR3aa: CASSPQGGRENEQYF

abundance: few
j_gene: TRBJ1-1
v_gene: TRBV28
d_gene: TRBD1
CDR3nt: TGTGCCAGCAGAAGACCCAGGGGGCGCGGTAGGACTGAAGCTTTCTTT
CDR3aa: CASRRPRGRGRTEAFF

abundance: many
j_gene: TRBJ1-4
v_gene: TRBV7-2
d_gene: .
CDR3nt: TGTGCCAGCAGCTTAAGGCAGACTAATGAAAAACTGTTTTTT
CDR3aa: CASSLRQTNEKLFF

abundance: .
j_gene: TRBJ2-7
v_gene: TRBV12-5
d_gene: TRBD2
CDR3nt: TGTGCTATCAGGACTAGCGGGAGTCTTTCCTACGAGCAGTACTTC
CDR3aa: CAIRTSGSLSYEQYF

abundance: .
j_gene: TRBJ2-3
v_gene: TRBV12-5
d_gene: TRBD2
CDR3nt: TGTGCTAGTGGCCCGGGACTAGCGACAGATACGCAGTATTTT
CDR3aa: CASGPGLATDTQYF

abundance: few
j_gene: TRBJ2-7
v_gene: TRBV7-2
d_gene: TRBD1
CDR3nt: TGTGCCAGCAGCGAGGACAGGCTCTACGAGCAGTACTTC
CDR3aa: CASSEDRLYEQYF

abundance: few
j_gene: TRBJ2-7
v_gene: TRBV12-3/TRBV12-4
d_gene: TRBD1
CDR3nt: TGTGCCAGCAGTCCCCGACAGGGGCTCCACGAGCAGTACTTC
CDR3aa: CASSPRQGLHEQYF

abundance: few
j_gene: TRBJ2-2
v_gene: TRBV19
d_gene: .
CDR3nt: TGTGCCAGTAGTAGACTAGGGACGAACACCGGGGAGCTGTTTTTT
CDR3aa: CASSRLGTNTGELFF

abundance: many
j_gene: TRBJ1-2
v_gene: TRBV7-2
d_gene: TRBD1
CDR3nt: TGTGCCAGCGCCCGGGACAGAGCTAACTATGGCTACACCTTC
CDR3aa: CASARDRANYGYTF

abundance: many
j_gene: TRBJ1-3
v_gene: TRBV6-2/TRBV6-3
d_gene: .
CDR3nt: TGTGCCAGCACCTCGCTGCGGATCTCTGGAAACACCATATATTTT
CDR3aa: CASTSLRISGNTIYF